This entry describes one T cell receptor (beta chain). The sample originates from a study of T cell changes during pregnancy in multiple sclerosis. CDR1 GTSNPN and CDR2 SVGIG come from the germline V gene (reference sequence). The V gene lost 0 bases and the J gene lost 5 bases, with 16 bases spanning the gap. The CDR3 extends over 15 amino acids. TCRdb's table, derived via immunoSEQ multiplex PCR, lists solely in-frame clones and lacks some. Of over 65,000 clones detected, roughly nine tenths appear once; the ten largest clones hold under 3%. The sequence derives from a female donor with multiple sclerosis, enrolled in a pregnancy study. The V call is TRBV30, the J call TRBJ1-2, with D unclear. Sequencing was performed on peripheral blood, taken in the first trimester of pregnancy. The CDR3 DNA reads as TGTGCCTGGAGTGTAATAACCCGGCGGGAATATGGCTACACCTTC. Encoded protein: CAWSVITRREYGYTF.